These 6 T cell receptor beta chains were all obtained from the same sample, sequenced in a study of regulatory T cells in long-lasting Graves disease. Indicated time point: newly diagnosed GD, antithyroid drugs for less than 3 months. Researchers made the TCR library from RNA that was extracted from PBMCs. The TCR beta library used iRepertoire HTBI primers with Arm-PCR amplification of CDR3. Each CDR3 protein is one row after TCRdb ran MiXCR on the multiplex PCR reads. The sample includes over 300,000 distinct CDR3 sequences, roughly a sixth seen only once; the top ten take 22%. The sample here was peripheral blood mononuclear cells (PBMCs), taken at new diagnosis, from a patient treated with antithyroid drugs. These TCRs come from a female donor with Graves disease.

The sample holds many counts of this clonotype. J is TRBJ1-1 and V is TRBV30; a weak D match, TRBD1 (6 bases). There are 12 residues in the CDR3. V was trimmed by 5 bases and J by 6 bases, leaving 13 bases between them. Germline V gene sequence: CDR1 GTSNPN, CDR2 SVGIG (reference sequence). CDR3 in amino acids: CAWEPGVPEAFF. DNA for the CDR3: TGTGCCTGGGAGCCAGGGGTTCCTGAAGCTTTCTTT.

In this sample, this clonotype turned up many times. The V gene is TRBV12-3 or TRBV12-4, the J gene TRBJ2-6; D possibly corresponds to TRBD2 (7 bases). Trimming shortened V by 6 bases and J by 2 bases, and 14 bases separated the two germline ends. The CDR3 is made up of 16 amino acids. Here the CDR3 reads CASSSRGGAGANVLTF. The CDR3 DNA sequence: TGTGCCAGCAGCTCAAGGGGGGGGGCTGGGGCCAACGTCCTGACTTTC.

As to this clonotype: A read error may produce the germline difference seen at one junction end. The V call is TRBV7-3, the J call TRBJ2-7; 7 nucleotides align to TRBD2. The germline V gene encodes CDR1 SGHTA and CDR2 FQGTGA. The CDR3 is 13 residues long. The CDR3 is CSVGASGAYEQYF. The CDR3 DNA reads TGCAGCGTTGGGGCTAGCGGTGCCTACGAGCAGTACTTC.

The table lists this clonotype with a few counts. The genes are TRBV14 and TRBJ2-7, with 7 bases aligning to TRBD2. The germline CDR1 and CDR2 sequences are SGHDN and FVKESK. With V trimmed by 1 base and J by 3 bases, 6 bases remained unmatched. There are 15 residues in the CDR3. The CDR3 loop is CASSQALGLRYEQYF. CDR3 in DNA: TGTGCCAGCAGCCAAGCTCTGGGACTACGCTACGAGCAGTACTTC.

The CDR3 loop reads CASRRTLGEAFF. CDR3 DNA: TGTGCCAGCAGAAGAACGTTAGGTGAAGCTTTCTTT. The chain combines TRBV12-3 or TRBV12-4 with TRBJ1-1; D is unclear. With 6 bases removed from V and 7 bases from J, the gap between germline ends came to 12 bases. This CDR3 has 12 residues.

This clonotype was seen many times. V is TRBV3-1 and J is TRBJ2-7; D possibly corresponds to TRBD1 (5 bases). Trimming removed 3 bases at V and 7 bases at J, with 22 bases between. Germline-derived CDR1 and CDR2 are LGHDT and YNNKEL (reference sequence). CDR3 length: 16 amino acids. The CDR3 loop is CASSHRTYKKAGEQYF. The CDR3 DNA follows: TGTGCCAGCAGCCACCGGACCTACAAGAAAGCAGGGGAGCAGTACTTC.